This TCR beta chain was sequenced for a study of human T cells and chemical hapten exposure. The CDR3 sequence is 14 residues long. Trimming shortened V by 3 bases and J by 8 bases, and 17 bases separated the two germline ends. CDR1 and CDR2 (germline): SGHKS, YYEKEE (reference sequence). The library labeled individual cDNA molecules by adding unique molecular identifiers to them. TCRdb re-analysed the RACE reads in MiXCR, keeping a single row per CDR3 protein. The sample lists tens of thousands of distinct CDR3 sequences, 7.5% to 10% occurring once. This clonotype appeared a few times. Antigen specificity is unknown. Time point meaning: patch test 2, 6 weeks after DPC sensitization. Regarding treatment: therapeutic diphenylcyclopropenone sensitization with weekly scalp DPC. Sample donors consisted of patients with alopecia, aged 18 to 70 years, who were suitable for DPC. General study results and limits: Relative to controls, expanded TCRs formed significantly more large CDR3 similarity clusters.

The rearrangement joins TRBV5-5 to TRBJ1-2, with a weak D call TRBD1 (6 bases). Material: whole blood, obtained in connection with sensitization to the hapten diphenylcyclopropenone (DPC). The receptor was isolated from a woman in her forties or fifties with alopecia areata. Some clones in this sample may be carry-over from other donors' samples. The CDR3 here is CASSSRQESWGYTF. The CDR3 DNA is TGTGCCAGCAGCTCCAGACAGGAAAGTTGGGGCTACACCTTC.